A selection of T cell receptor beta chains follows, all from one sample in a study of T-cell reconstitution after alpha-beta-depleted transplantation in children. MiXCR, applied by TCRdb to the PCR reads, yields one record per CDR3 protein. Of 250,000 to 350,000 distinct CDR3 sequences in the sample, around 25% were seen once. The source was PBMCs, mostly from graft donor cells, collected 180 days after TCRalphabeta/CD19-depleted stem cell transplant. Receptor source: a male patient aged 10-17 years who had a stem cell transplant for acute lymphoblastic leukemia, so the T cells may come from the graft donor. Each CDR3 is given without its conserved first and last residue.

TRBV29-1 | SVEVGRRETQY
TRBV5-1 | ASSLLFTSGSSYEQY
TRBV10-2 | ASSEQRQGDGYGYT
TRBV5-1 | ASSFGDVTSGNTIY
TRBV18 | ASSPSQNNEKLF
TRBV6-5 | ASSYPPGTGVEGYT
TRBV2 | ASSYRRLSGYGYT
TRBV9 | ASSRQGANQPQH
TRBV3-1 | ASSPQTSGRWYEQY
TRBV27 | ASSLGLGGTGEYNEQF
TRBV5-1 | ASSLVGGGGEQY
TRBV7-9 | ASSLARLYYGYT
TRBV15 | ATSRDPGTSRQETQY
TRBV24-1 | ATSDALSNQPQH
TRBV7-7 | ASSLSTGEETQY
TRBV20-1 | SARSRGQTIRANYGYT
TRBV11-2 | ASGDVETRLY
TRBV20-1 | SARFVAGAETQY
TRBV12-3/TRBV12-4 | ASLSGSGVTGELF
TRBV7-3 | ASSLNSGDREY
TRBV18 | ASSPNFPGETQY
TRBV10-3 | AISESGSGFPSYEQY
TRBV5-1 | ASSLPGLAFANTGELF
TRBV24-1 | ATSDLTTGSYNEQF
TRBV12-3/TRBV12-4 | ASSLFWAGAGETQY
TRBV7-6 | ASSPEVEETQY
TRBV12-3/TRBV12-4 | ASSSGTAREKLF
TRBV5-1 | ASSLVGQKNTEAF
TRBV20-1 | SADGTQLSSYEQY
TRBV5-1 | ASSALSTDTQY
TRBV6-5 | ASRYPGGEQY
TRBV24-1 | ATSDPRTGRGTGELF
TRBV9 | ASNIGLAGYNEQF
TRBV12-3/TRBV12-4 | ASSFGQGRGEQY
TRBV7-6 | ASTSLDRLDTQY
TRBV9 | ASSVEQGRNTQY
TRBV20-1 | SARDLGPSSSYNEQF
TRBV7-3 | ASSLTGRQETQY
TRBV3-1 | ASSPGDRSNSPLH
TRBV6-5 | ASSFSLQGRRTGNTIY
TRBV25-1 | ASTPGGKAF
TRBV12-3/TRBV12-4 | ASSFSVYFQPGQWYTIY
TRBV5-1 | ASSSVPGLAKNIQY
TRBV24-1 | ATSGTSGKFNEQF
TRBV5-1 | ASSLTAAQETQY